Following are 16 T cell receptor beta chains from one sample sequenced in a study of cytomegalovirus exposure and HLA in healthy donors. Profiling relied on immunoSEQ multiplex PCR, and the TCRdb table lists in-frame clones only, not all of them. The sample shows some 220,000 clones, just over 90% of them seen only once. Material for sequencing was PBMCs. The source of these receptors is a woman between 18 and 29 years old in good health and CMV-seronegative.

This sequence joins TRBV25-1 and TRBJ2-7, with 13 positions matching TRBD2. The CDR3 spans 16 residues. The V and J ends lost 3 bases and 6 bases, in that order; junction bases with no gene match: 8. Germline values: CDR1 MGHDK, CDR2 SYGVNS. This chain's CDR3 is CASSDVGTSGIFEQYF. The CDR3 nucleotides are TGTGCCAGCAGTGATGTCGGGACTAGCGGGATTTTCGAGCAGTACTTC.

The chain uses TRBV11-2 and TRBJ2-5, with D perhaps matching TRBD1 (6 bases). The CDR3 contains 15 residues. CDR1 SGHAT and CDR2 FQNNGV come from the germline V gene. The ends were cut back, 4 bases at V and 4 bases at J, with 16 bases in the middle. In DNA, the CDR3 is TGTGCCAGCAGCTACCAGGGGATCTCGACAGAGACCCAGTACTTC. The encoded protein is CASSYQGISTETQYF. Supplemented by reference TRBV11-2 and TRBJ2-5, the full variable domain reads EAGVAQSPRYKIIEKRQSVAFWCNPISGHATLYWYQQILGQGPKLLIQFQNNGVVDDSQLPKDRFSAERLKGVDSTLKIQPAKLEDSAVYLCASSYQGISTETQYFGPGTRLLVL.

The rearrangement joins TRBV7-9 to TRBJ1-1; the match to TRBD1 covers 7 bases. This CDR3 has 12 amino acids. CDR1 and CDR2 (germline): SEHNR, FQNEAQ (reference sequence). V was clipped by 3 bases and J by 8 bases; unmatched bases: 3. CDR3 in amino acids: CASSFGTEEAFF. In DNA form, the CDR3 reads TGTGCCAGCAGCTTTGGGACAGAGGAAGCTTTCTTT.

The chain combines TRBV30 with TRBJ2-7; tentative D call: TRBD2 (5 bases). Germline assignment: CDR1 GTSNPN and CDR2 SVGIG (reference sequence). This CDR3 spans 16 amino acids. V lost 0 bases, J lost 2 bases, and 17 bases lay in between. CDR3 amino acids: CAWSVRGSAGTYEQYF. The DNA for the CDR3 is TGTGCCTGGAGTGTACGGGGTAGCGCGGGTACCTACGAGCAGTACTTC.

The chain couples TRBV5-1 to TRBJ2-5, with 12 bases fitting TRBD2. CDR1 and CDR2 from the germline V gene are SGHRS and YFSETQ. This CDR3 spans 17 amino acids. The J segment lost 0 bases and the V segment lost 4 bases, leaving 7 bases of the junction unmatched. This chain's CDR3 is CASSLGLAGGYQETQYF. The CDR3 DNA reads TGCGCCAGCAGCCTGGGACTAGCGGGCGGGTACCAAGAGACCCAGTACTTC.

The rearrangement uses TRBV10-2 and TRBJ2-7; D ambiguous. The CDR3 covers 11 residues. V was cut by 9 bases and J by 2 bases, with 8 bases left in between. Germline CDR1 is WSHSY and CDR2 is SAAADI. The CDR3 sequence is CARRRTYEQYF. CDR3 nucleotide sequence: TGCGCCAGAAGGAGAACCTACGAGCAGTACTTC.

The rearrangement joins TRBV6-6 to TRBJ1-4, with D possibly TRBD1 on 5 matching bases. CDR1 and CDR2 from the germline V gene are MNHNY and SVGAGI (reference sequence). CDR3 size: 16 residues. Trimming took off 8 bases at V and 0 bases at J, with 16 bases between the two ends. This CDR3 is CASLDTYSATNEKLFF. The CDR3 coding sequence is TGTGCCAGCCTGGACACCTATTCTGCAACTAATGAAAAACTGTTTTTT.

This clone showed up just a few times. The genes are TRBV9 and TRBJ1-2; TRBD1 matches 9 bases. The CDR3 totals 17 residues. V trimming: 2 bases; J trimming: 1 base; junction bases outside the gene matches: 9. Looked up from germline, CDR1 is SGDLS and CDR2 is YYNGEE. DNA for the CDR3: TGTGCCAGCAGCGTTAATCCGGGACAGGGCGGTAACTATGGCTACACCTTC. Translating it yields CASSVNPGQGGNYGYTF.

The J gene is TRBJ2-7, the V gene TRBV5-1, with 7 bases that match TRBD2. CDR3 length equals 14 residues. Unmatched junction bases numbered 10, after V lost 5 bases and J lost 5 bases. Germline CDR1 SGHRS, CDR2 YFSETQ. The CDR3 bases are TGCGCCAGCAGTCCGTCTGCGGGAGCGAACGAGCAGTACTTC. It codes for CASSPSAGANEQYF.

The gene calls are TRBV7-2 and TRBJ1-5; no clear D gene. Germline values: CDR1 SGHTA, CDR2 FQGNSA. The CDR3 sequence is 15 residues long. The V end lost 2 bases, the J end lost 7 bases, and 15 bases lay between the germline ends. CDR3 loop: CASSLTGTRRQPQHF. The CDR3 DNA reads TGTGCCAGCAGCTTAACGGGTACAAGAAGGCAGCCCCAGCATTTT.

The CDR3 bases are TGTGCCAGCAGCTTACCTAGCGGGAGGGGAACCTACAATGAGCAGTTCTTC. It encodes CASSLPSGRGTYNEQFF. The genes are TRBV11-3 and TRBJ2-1; TRBD2 agrees at 12 bases. The CDR3 is made up of 17 amino acids. Germline CDR1 reads SGHNT; CDR2 reads YENEEA. The ends lost 2 bases at V and 2 bases at J; junction bases unmatched: 4.

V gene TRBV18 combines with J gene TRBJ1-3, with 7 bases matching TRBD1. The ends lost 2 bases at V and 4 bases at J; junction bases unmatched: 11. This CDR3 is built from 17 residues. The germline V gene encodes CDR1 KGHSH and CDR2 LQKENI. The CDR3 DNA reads TGTGCCAGCTCACCAATTGCAGGGGGGCAAACCGGAAACACCATATATTTT. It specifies CASSPIAGGQTGNTIYF.

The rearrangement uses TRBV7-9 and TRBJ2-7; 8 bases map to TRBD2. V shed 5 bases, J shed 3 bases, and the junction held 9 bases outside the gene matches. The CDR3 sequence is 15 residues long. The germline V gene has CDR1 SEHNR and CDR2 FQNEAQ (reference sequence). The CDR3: CASSTTSGLIYEQYF. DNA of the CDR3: TGTGCCAGCAGCACCACTAGCGGTCTCATCTACGAGCAGTACTTC.

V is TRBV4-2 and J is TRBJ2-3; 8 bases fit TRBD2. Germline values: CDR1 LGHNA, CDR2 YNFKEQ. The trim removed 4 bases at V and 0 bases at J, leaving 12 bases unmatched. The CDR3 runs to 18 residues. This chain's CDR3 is CASSPTSGGPPSTDTQYF. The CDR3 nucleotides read TGTGCCAGCAGCCCTACTAGCGGAGGTCCCCCTAGCACAGATACGCAGTATTTT.

The CDR3 coding sequence is TGTGCCAGCAGCAAGGGACAGGATTACGAGCAGTACTTC. Its protein product is CASSKGQDYEQYF. The chain joins TRBV2 to TRBJ2-7, with 8 bases matching TRBD1. Germline CDR1 and CDR2: SNHLY and FYNNEI. This CDR3 comprises 13 residues. V gave up 6 bases and J gave up 4 bases; unmatched junction bases: 5. The whole variable domain, remainder taken from reference TRBV2 and TRBJ2-7, is EPEVTQTPSHQVTQMGQEVILRCVPISNHLYFYWYRQILGQKVEFLVSFYNNEISEKSEIFDDQFSVERPDGSNFTLKIRSTKLEDSAMYFCASSKGQDYEQYFGPGTRLTVT.

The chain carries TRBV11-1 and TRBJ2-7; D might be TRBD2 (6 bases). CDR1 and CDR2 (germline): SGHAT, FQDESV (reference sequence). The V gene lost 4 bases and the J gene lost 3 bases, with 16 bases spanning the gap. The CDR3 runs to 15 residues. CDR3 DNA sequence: TGTGCCAGCAGCTCCCGGGAGCGGGCCCACTACGAGCAGTACTTC. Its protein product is CASSSRERAHYEQYF.